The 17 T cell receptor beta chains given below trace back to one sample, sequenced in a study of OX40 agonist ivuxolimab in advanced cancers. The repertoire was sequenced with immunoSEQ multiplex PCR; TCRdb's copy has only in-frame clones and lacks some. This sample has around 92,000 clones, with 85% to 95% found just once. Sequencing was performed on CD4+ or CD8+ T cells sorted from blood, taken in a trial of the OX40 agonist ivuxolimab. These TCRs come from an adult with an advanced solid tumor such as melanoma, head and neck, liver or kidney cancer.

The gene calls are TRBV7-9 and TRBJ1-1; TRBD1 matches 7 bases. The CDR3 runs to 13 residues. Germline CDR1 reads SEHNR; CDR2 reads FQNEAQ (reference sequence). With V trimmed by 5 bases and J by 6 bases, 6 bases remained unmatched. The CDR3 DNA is TGTGCCAGCAGCGCTCAGGGGGGGTCTGAAGCTTTCTTT. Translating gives CASSAQGGSEAFF.

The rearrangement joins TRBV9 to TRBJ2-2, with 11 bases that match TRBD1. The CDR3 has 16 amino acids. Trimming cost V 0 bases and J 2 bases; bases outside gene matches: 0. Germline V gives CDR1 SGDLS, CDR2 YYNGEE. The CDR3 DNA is TGTGCCAGCAGCGTAGGGACAGGGGGCAACACCGGGGAGCTGTTTTTT. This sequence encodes CASSVGTGGNTGELFF.

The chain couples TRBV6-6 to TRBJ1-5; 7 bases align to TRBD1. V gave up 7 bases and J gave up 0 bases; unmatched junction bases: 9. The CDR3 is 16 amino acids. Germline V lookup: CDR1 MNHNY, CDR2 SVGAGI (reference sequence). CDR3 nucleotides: TGTGCCAGCACTCTACAGGGGCAGGCTAGCAATCAGCCCCAGCATTTT. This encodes CASTLQGQASNQPQHF.

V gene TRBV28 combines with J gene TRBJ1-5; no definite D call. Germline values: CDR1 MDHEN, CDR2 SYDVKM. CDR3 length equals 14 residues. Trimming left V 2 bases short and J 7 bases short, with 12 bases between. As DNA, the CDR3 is TGTGCCAGCAGTTTACCCCCCGAGCACCAGCCCCAGCATTTT. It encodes CASSLPPEHQPQHF.

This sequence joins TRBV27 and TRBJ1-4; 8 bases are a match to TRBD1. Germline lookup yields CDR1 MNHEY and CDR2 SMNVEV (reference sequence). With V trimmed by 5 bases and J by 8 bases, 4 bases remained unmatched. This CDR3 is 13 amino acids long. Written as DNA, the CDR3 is TGTGCCAGCAGTCCAAGGACAGGGGAAAAACTGTTTTTT. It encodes CASSPRTGEKLFF.

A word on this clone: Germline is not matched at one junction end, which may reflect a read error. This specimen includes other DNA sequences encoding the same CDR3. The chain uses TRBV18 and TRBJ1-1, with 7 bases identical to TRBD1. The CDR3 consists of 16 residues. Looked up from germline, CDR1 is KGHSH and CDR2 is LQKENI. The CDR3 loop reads CASSPRLTGANTEAFF. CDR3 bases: TGCGCCAGCTCACCACGGTTAACAGGGGCGAACACTGAAGCTTTCTTT.

CDR3 protein: CASSLPAGDNEQFF. The CDR3 nucleotides read TGTGCCAGCAGCTTGCCGGCGGGGGACAATGAGCAGTTCTTC. V gene TRBV5-4 combines with J gene TRBJ2-1; 7 bases line up with TRBD2. This CDR3 comprises 14 residues. Looked up from germline, CDR1 is SGHNT and CDR2 is YYREEE (reference sequence). The junction had 3 bases not matched to a gene; V was cut back by 1 base and J by 5 bases. Drawing the rest from reference TRBV5-4 and TRBJ2-1, the complete variable domain is ETGVTQSPTHLIKTRGQQVTLRCSSQSGHNTVSWYQQALGQGPQFIFQYYREEENGRGNFPPRFSGLQFPNYSSELNVNALELDDSALYLCASSLPAGDNEQFFGPGTRLTVL.

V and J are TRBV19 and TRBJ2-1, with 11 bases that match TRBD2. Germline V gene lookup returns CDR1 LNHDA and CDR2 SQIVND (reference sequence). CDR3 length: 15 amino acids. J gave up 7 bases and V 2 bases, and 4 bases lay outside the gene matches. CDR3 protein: CASSIPSSGRNEQFF. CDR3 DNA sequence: TGTGCCAGTAGTATACCGTCTAGCGGGAGGAATGAGCAGTTCTTC. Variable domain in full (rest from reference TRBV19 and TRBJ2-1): DGGITQSPKYLFRKEGQNVTLSCEQNLNHDAMYWYRQDPGQGLRLIYYSQIVNDFQKGDIAEGYSVSREKKESFPLTVTSAQKNPTAFYLCASSIPSSGRNEQFFGPGTRLTVL.

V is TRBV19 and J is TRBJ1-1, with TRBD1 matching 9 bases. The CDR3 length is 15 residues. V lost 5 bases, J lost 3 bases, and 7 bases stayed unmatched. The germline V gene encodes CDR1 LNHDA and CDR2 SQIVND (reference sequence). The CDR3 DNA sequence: TGTGCCAGTAGTGCTACCGGGACAGGGCACACTGAAGCTTTCTTT. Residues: CASSATGTGHTEAFF.

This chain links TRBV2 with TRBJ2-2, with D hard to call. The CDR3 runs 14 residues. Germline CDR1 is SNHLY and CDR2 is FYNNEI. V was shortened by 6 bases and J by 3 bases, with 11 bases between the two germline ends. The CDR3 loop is CASRSALDTGELFF. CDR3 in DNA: TGTGCCAGCAGATCCGCCTTGGACACCGGGGAGCTGTTTTTT.

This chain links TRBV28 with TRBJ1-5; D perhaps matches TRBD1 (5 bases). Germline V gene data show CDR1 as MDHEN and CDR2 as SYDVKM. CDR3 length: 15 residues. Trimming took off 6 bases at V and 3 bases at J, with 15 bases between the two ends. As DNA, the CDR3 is TGTGCCAGCAGAACACAGGCGTTGAACAATCAGCCCCAGCATTTT. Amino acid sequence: CASRTQALNNQPQHF.

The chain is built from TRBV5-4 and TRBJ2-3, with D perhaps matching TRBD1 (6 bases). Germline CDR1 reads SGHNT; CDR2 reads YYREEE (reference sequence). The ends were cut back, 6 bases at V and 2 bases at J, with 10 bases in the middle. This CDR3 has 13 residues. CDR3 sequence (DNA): TGTGCCAGCACCAGGGACAACACAGATACGCAGTATTTT. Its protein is CASTRDNTDTQYF.

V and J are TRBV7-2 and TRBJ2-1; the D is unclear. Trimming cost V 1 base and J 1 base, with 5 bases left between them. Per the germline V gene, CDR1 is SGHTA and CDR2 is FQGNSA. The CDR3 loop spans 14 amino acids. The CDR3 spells CASSLDGSYNEQFF. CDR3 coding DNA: TGTGCCAGCAGCTTAGACGGGTCCTACAATGAGCAGTTCTTC.

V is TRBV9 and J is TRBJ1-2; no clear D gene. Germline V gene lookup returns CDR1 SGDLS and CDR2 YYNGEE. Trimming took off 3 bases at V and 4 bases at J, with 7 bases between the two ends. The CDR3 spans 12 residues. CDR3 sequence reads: CASSEDAYGYTF. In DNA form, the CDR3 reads TGTGCCAGCAGCGAGGACGCCTATGGCTACACCTTC.

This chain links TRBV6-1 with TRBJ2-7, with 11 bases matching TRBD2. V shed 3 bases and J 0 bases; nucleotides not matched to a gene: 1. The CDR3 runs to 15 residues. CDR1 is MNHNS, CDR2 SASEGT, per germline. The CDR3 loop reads CASSDGLAGSYEQYV. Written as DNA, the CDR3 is TGTGCCAGCAGTGACGGACTAGCGGGCTCCTACGAGCAGTACGTC.

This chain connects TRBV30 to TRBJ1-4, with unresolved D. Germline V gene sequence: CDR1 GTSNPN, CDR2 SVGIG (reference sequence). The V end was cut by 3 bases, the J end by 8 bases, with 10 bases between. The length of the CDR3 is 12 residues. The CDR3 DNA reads TGTGCCTGGAGGTACGGTGCAGAAAAACTGTTTTTT. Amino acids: CAWRYGAEKLFF.

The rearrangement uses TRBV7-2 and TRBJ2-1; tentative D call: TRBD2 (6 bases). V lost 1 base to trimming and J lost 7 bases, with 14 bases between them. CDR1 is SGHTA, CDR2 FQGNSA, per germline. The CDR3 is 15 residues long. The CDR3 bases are TGTGCCAGCAGCTTAGGAGCCGGGAGTCCGAATGAGCAGTTCTTC. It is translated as CASSLGAGSPNEQFF.